Sequencing of this T cell receptor beta chain was carried out in a study of identical twins. TCRdb used MiXCR to reprocess the 5' RACE reads, holding one entry per CDR3 protein. The sample yields just over 500,000 distinct CDR3 sequences, about 20% seen once. The V segment lost 2 bases and the J segment 7 bases; nucleotides outside the gene matches: 7. The CDR3 consists of 15 residues. Germline V CDR1 and CDR2: GTSNPN, SVGIG (reference sequence). The same data also contributed to another study, on T cells expressing NK-cell markers.

The specimen sequenced was CD4+ T cells sorted from blood. This TCR derives from a woman younger than 30 in good health. The chain employs TRBV30 and TRBJ2-1, with 11 bases matching TRBD2. The CDR3 loop reads CAWSQPTSGSNEQFF. CDR3 coding DNA: TGTGCCTGGAGTCAACCCACTAGCGGGAGTAATGAGCAGTTCTTC.